What follows describes a single T cell receptor beta chain. CDR3 size: 13 residues. V lost 4 bases, J lost 0 bases, and 4 bases lay in between. This sample is drawn from a study of T and B cells in COVID-19 patients. At the level of the study: Peripheral blood came from COVID-19 patients with active infection or after recovery. Recovered patients mostly had mild to moderate COVID-19 managed as outpatients.

TRB rearrangements were amplified by multiplex PCR with BIOMED2 TRB-A/B primers. A single record per CDR3 protein comes from TCRdb applying MiXCR to the multiplex PCR reads. The sample records 8,500 to 10,000 distinct CDR3 sequences, around 33% being singletons. TRB was amplified from about 260-540 ng of blood genomic DNA. The sample was blood. The rearrangement uses TRBV12-3 or TRBV12-4 and TRBJ1-5; D gene unclear. This TCR was recovered from a human donor who had recovered from COVID-19. The CDR3 region is CASSSYSNQPQHF. The CDR3 DNA follows: TGTGCCAGCAGTTCATATAGCAATCAGCCCCAGCATTTT.